Listed here are 31 T cell receptor beta chains from one sample, sequenced in a study of long-term antiretroviral therapy in people with HIV. Survey level was the resolution at which the v3.0 immunoSEQ assay ran. The protocol was immunoSEQ multiplex PCR, while the TCRdb copy is restricted to in-frame clones and leaves out a portion. This sample carries some 22,000 clones, about 82% of them seen once, and the ten largest clones take 4% to 5%. Sample: unsorted PBMCs, taken 1.3 years after starting antiretroviral therapy. These receptors were taken from a man in his fifties or sixties with HIV.

The chain uses TRBV18 and TRBJ2-7, with a possible D match to TRBD2 (5 bases). CDR3 size: 14 residues. The germline V gene encodes CDR1 KGHSH and CDR2 LQKENI. V dropped 0 bases and J dropped 0 bases, with 6 bases sitting between them. Here the CDR3 reads CASSPPSGSYEQYF. CDR3 bases: TGTGCCAGCTCACCACCGAGCGGCTCCTACGAGCAGTACTTC.

The chain carries TRBV4-1 and TRBJ2-1, with TRBD1 matching 7 bases. Germline lookup yields CDR1 MGHRA and CDR2 YSYEKL. The CDR3 contains 14 residues. The trim removed 5 bases at V and 5 bases at J, leaving 6 bases unmatched. The CDR3 nucleotides are TGCGCCAGCAGCTCCCGGGACAGTAACAATGAGCAGTTCTTC. Protein product: CASSSRDSNNEQFF.

This clone was counted between two and nine times. This chain links TRBV7-3 with TRBJ1-1; tentatively, D is TRBD1 (5 bases). Germline CDR1 reads SGHTA; CDR2 reads FQGTGA. The germline V and J ends were trimmed by 0 bases and 6 bases, with 11 bases remaining between them. The CDR3 runs 14 residues. The DNA of the CDR3 is TGTGCCAGCAGCTTAACCTCAGGGAAGTCTGAAGCTTTCTTT. It codes for CASSLTSGKSEAFF.

The chain recombines TRBV29-1 with TRBJ2-2; no firm D call. CDR1 is SQVTM and CDR2 is ANQGSEA in the germline V gene. V gave up 2 bases and J gave up 5 bases, with 9 bases separating them. The CDR3 is made up of 13 amino acids. CDR3 loop: CSVEYRRTGELFF. As DNA, the CDR3 is TGCAGCGTTGAATATCGGAGAACCGGGGAGCTGTTTTTT.

The CDR3 DNA reads as TGCGCCAGCATGTGGGCGGGAGTAGGCACCGGGGAGCTGTTTTTT. Its protein product is CASMWAGVGTGELFF. V usage is TRBV5-1 and J usage is TRBJ2-2, with TRBD2 identical over 7 bases. CDR1 is SGHRS, CDR2 YFSETQ, per germline. This CDR3 has 15 amino acids. The ends lost 6 bases at V and 4 bases at J; junction bases unmatched: 9.

The rearrangement links TRBV6-6 to TRBJ2-7; D is unclear. V lost 5 bases, J lost 4 bases, and 12 bases lay in between. The CDR3 has 13 amino acids. Germline CDR1 MNHNY, CDR2 SVGAGI (reference sequence). Here the CDR3 DNA reads TGTGCCAGCAGTGTCGGTATGAGGTACGAGCAGTACTTC. Translated: CASSVGMRYEQYF.

This chain uses TRBV6-5 with TRBJ1-1; TRBD1 might be the D (5 bases). CDR1 is MNHEY, CDR2 SVGAGI, per germline. Trimming shortened V by 7 bases and J by 1 base, and 16 bases separated the two germline ends. The CDR3 totals 15 residues. In DNA form, the CDR3 reads TGTGCCAGCACCTCTCCCTCCGGGGCGAACACTGAAGCTTTCTTT. It codes for CASTSPSGANTEAFF.

This clone was detected once. This chain connects TRBV28 to TRBJ2-1; 13 bases align to TRBD2. J lost 9 bases, V lost 4 bases, and 6 bases had no gene match. Per germline, CDR1 MDHEN and CDR2 SYDVKM. This CDR3 is 15 amino acids long. CDR3 sequence reads: CASSSLAGGHSEQFF. The CDR3 DNA sequence: TGTGCCAGCAGTTCACTAGCGGGGGGGCATAGTGAGCAGTTCTTC.

The DNA for the CDR3 is TGCGCCAGCAGTGAAGGTAGTAGGGCAGGGGGCTCCTATGAGCAGTTCTTC. It is translated as CASSEGSRAGGSYEQFF. V usage is TRBV10-1 and J usage is TRBJ2-1; 8 positions match TRBD1. This CDR3 spans 17 amino acids. The germline V gene has CDR1 WNHNN and CDR2 SYGVQD (reference sequence). The junction had 15 bases not matched to a gene; V was cut back by 3 bases and J by 8 bases.

The chain uses TRBV7-6 and TRBJ2-2; 7 bases match TRBD2. Germline CDR1 reads SGHVS; CDR2 reads FNYEAQ. Unmatched junction bases numbered 10, after V lost 1 base and J lost 8 bases. The CDR3 is 16 amino acids. CDR3 DNA sequence: TGTGCCAGCAGCTTAGTTCCCGCGGGAGTCAGTGGGGAGCTGTTTTTT. It specifies CASSLVPAGVSGELFF.

The CDR3 sequence: CASSPLDRPNEQFF. DNA of the CDR3: TGCGCCAGCAGTCCTCTAGACAGACCCAATGAGCAGTTCTTC. The chain couples TRBV10-1 to TRBJ2-1, with D possibly being TRBD1 (5 bases). The V gene lost 5 bases and the J gene lost 6 bases, with 14 bases spanning the gap. Looked up from germline, CDR1 is WNHNN and CDR2 is SYGVQD (reference sequence). There are 14 residues in the CDR3.

Relative to its sample, this clone is medium-sized. The CDR3 sequence: CASKNAAYEQYF. DNA for the CDR3: TGTGCCAGCAAGAACGCAGCCTACGAGCAGTACTTC. The chain is built from TRBV6-1 and TRBJ2-7; D unresolved. The germline V gene encodes CDR1 MNHNS and CDR2 SASEGT. V shed 7 bases and J shed 2 bases, with 9 bases lying between them. CDR3 size: 12 residues.

The chain recombines TRBV9 with TRBJ1-1; D possibly corresponds to TRBD1 (5 bases). This CDR3 comprises 14 residues. Germline assignment: CDR1 SGDLS and CDR2 YYNGEE. V shed 4 bases and J shed 5 bases, with 15 bases lying between them. CDR3 DNA: TGTGCCAGCAGCATCAGGGTAGAATCGACTGAAGCTTTCTTT. Translating gives CASSIRVESTEAFF.

V usage is TRBV15 and J usage is TRBJ1-5; D is undetermined. The germline V and J ends were trimmed by 5 bases and 0 bases, with 8 bases remaining between them. This CDR3 is 14 amino acids long. CDR1 is LNHNV, CDR2 YYDKDF, per germline (reference sequence). This chain's CDR3 is CATSGSSSNQPQHF. The CDR3 DNA reads as TGTGCCACCAGCGGGAGTTCTAGCAATCAGCCCCAGCATTTT.

This clone was observed a single time. This sequence joins TRBV12-5 and TRBJ1-4; 7 nucleotides align to TRBD1. With V trimmed by 9 bases and J by 6 bases, 10 bases remained unmatched. CDR1 is LGHNT and CDR2 is FRNRAP in the germline V gene. The CDR3 length is 14 residues. The CDR3 nucleotides read TGTGCTAGGGACTCGGACAGGACTTATGAAAAACTGTTTTTT. Encoded protein: CARDSDRTYEKLFF.

The V and J genes are TRBV5-1 and TRBJ2-3, with D tentatively TRBD1 or TRBD2 (6 bases each). The V end lost 4 bases, the J end lost 5 bases, and 23 bases lay between the germline ends. This CDR3 region has 17 residues. Germline V gene sequence: CDR1 SGHRS, CDR2 YFSETQ. CDR3 sequence: CASSQGQPNPGRDTQYF. CDR3 nucleotide sequence: TGCGCCAGCAGCCAAGGACAGCCTAATCCCGGGAGAGATACGCAGTATTTT.

The chain recombines TRBV4-1 with TRBJ2-7; 12 nucleotides align to TRBD2. The CDR3 runs to 15 residues. The junction had 1 base not matched to a gene; V was cut back by 1 base and J by 3 bases. Germline CDR1 reads MGHRA; CDR2 reads YSYEKL. The CDR3 bases are TGCGCCAGCAGCCAAGCGACTAGCGGGGGCTACGAGCAGTACTTC. The encoded protein is CASSQATSGGYEQYF.

The chain recombines TRBV6-5 with TRBJ2-5; TRBD2 matches 9 bases. The J segment lost 4 bases and the V segment lost 2 bases, leaving 8 bases of the junction unmatched. Germline V lookup: CDR1 MNHEY, CDR2 SVGAGI. This CDR3 region has 16 residues. The CDR3 here is CASSYIGRGGRETQYF. As DNA, the CDR3 is TGTGCCAGCAGTTACATTGGGCGGGGGGGCCGAGAGACCCAGTACTTC.

The chain carries TRBV5-1 and TRBJ2-7; tentative D call: TRBD2 (6 bases). CDR3 size: 15 residues. Looked up from germline, CDR1 is SGHRS and CDR2 is YFSETQ. Trimming left V 7 bases short and J 1 base short, with 18 bases between. Here the CDR3 DNA reads TGCGCCAGCTTCCTGGGAGGACACGAGTCCTACGAGCAGTACTTC. This translates into CASFLGGHESYEQYF.

The chain combines TRBV27 with TRBJ2-2; tentative D call: TRBD2 (6 bases). This CDR3 region has 14 residues. V shed 7 bases and J shed 4 bases, with 13 bases lying between them. Germline V lookup: CDR1 MNHEY, CDR2 SMNVEV (reference sequence). CDR3 region: CASNAGTATGELFF. The CDR3, as DNA: TGTGCCAGCAACGCCGGGACTGCCACCGGGGAGCTGTTTTTT.

The chain links TRBV7-2 to TRBJ2-3, with a weak D call TRBD2 (5 bases). The V end was cut by 4 bases, the J end by 4 bases, with 12 bases between. CDR1 is SGHTA, CDR2 FQGNSA, per germline. CDR3 size: 14 residues. The CDR3 bases are TGTGCCAGCAGCTCGGGGTTGCACTCAGATACGCAGTATTTT. This encodes CASSSGLHSDTQYF.

CDR3 nucleotides: TGTGCCAGCAGTGAACAGGGAGCGAGAGAGACCCAGTACTTC. Amino acids: CASSEQGARETQYF. This sequence joins TRBV25-1 and TRBJ2-5; D may match TRBD1 or TRBD2 (5 bases each). This CDR3 region has 14 residues. Germline lookup yields CDR1 MGHDK and CDR2 SYGVNS. V was shortened by 2 bases and J by 4 bases, with 11 bases between the two germline ends. Filled out from reference TRBV25-1 and TRBJ2-5, the complete variable domain reads EADIYQTPRYLVIGTGKKITLECSQTMGHDKMYWYQQDPGMELHLIHYSYGVNSTEKGDLSSESTVSRIRTEHFPLTLESARPSHTSQYLCASSEQGARETQYFGPGTRLLVL.

The rearrangement links TRBV10-3 to TRBJ2-2; the D call may be TRBD1 or TRBD2 (5 bases each). Between the trimmed V and J ends, which lost 1 base and 5 bases, there was a span of 11 bases. CDR1 is ENHRY and CDR2 is SYGVKD in the germline V gene. CDR3 length equals 15 residues. The CDR3 is CAISEFTGLTGELFF. DNA of the CDR3: TGTGCCATCAGTGAGTTTACGGGGCTTACCGGGGAGCTGTTTTTT.

The CDR3 reads CASSTTSGVSEQYF. CDR3 DNA sequence: TGTGCCAGCAGTACCACTAGCGGGGTGAGCGAGCAGTACTTC. The rearrangement joins TRBV6-5 to TRBJ2-7; TRBD2 matches at 10 bases. Per germline, CDR1 MNHEY and CDR2 SVGAGI. The V and J ends lost 5 bases and 6 bases, in that order; junction bases with no gene match: 7. The CDR3 consists of 14 residues.

V usage is TRBV18 and J usage is TRBJ1-1; maybe TRBD1 (6 bases). V was pared by 8 bases and J by 3 bases, with 10 bases between. The V gene's germline CDR1 is KGHSH and CDR2 LQKENI. CDR3 length: 12 residues. The CDR3 spells CASTDRDTEAFF. As DNA, the CDR3 is TGTGCCAGCACGGACAGAGACACTGAAGCTTTCTTT. Variable domain in full (rest from reference TRBV18 and TRBJ1-1): NAGVMQNPRHLVRRRGQEARLRCSPMKGHSHVYWYRQLPEEGLKFMVYLQKENIIDESGMPKERFSAEFPKEGPSILRIQQVVRGDSAAYFCASTDRDTEAFFGQGTRLTVV.

This clone was seen once. V gene TRBV5-5 combines with J gene TRBJ2-5; D gene uncertain. Germline assignment: CDR1 SGHKS and CDR2 YYEKEE (reference sequence). This CDR3 comprises 11 residues. Trimming took off 4 bases at V and 3 bases at J, with 4 bases between the two ends. The CDR3 DNA reads as TGTGCCAGCAGCCTTAAAGAGACCCAGTACTTC. Amino acid sequence: CASSLKETQYF.

The chain joins TRBV7-9 to TRBJ1-1, with D possibly being TRBD1 (6 bases). This CDR3 contains 12 residues. V was trimmed by 1 base and J by 9 bases, leaving 9 bases between them. Germline V CDR1 and CDR2: SEHNR, FQNEAQ (reference sequence). The CDR3 DNA reads TGTGCCAGCAGCTTAGAGACAGGCAAAGCTTTCTTT. Its protein product is CASSLETGKAFF.

The chain recombines TRBV29-1 with TRBJ1-1; D may be TRBD1 (5 bases). V lost 1 base and J lost 6, with 12 bases in between. The CDR3 is 13 amino acids. CDR1 is SQVTM, CDR2 ANQGSEA, per germline. DNA of the CDR3: TGCAGCGTTGAAGGTAGACAGACTCCTGAAGCTTTCTTT. Translated, it gives CSVEGRQTPEAFF.

The chain has TRBV6-1 and TRBJ2-7; 8 nucleotides align to TRBD1. CDR3 size: 13 residues. The V gene end was trimmed by 8 bases and the J gene end by 2 bases; junction bases not matched to a gene: 5. Germline-derived CDR1 and CDR2 are MNHNS and SASEGT. For the CDR3, the DNA is TGTGCCAGCGCAGACAGGGGTCCCTACGAGCAGTACTTC. Translation: CASADRGPYEQYF.

The rearrangement links TRBV5-1 to TRBJ1-1; D is possibly TRBD1 (5 bases). The CDR3 consists of 15 residues. Trimming took off 3 bases at V and 1 base at J, with 13 bases between the two ends. Looked up from germline, CDR1 is SGHRS and CDR2 is YFSETQ. CDR3 bases: TGCGCCAGCAGCTCGTTAACAGGCTCGAACACTGAAGCTTTCTTT. It encodes CASSSLTGSNTEAFF.

V and J are TRBV5-6 and TRBJ2-5, with 9 bases aligning to TRBD2. Germline V gene data show CDR1 as SGHDT and CDR2 as YYEEEE. V lost 5 bases, J lost 4 bases, and 0 bases stayed unmatched. This CDR3 is 12 amino acids long. The CDR3: CASRAGGETQYF. DNA for the CDR3: TGTGCCAGCAGAGCGGGAGGAGAGACCCAGTACTTC.